The entry below gives a single TCR beta chain sequence along with its context. No antigen is known for it. It has no much larger one-base neighbor in the sample; base qualities were not kept. This record comes from a study of cytomegalovirus exposure and HLA in healthy donors (dated by TCRdb to the late 2010s). For the wider study: An earlier analysis of approximately 590 of the donors reported more than 250 Gb of sequence data and some 100 million unique TCR beta sequences from 150 million to 200 million T cells. An early release covering over 500 HLA-typed donors comprised roughly 300 gigabases of sequencing data and about 90 million unique TCR sequences. Of the roughly 400 genotyped donors, 65% to 90% fell in the genetic ancestry cluster associated with self-reported Caucasian donors. The aim of the study was to test whether cataloging public T cell receptors could identify signatures of past pathogen exposure. Using immunosequencing, the study profiled T cell repertoires from roughly 650 subjects and related those repertoires to cytomegalovirus serostatus. Besides the first cohort of around 670 subjects, a separate validation cohort made up of over 100 different subjects was used. To predict cytomegalovirus infection status, the study brought together high-throughput TCR immunosequencing, statistical association of individual TCRs with disease status, and machine learning. To study patterns of TCR occurrence, a later analysis re-analyzed previously published TCR beta repertoires from several hundred donors and added high-resolution HLA genotyping. Rather than drawing on any new phenotypic data, the later analysis identified candidate immune exposures from TCR beta sequences and the way those sequences occurred across donors. An earlier analysis of fewer than 700 of the donors applied high-throughput TCR beta sequencing to assess whether each TCR beta V gene segment acted as functional or pseudogenic. Alongside the repertoire data, information on donor age, sex, ethnicity and CMV serostatus was compiled. In a later genetic analysis, genome-wide SNP genotypes for about 55% of the 666 donors were used, and that subset was treated as a discovery cohort. Every repertoire in the discovery cohort had been generated on one and the same sequencing platform. Class I and class II HLA loci were covered by the typing at four-digit resolution. Typing coverage differed by locus: A, B, C, DRB1 and DQB1 were typed in roughly 629-630 donors, DQA1 in about 510, DPA1 in 600 to 610, and DPB1 in 472. Because of strong linkage in the cohort, roughly five DR-DQ haplotypes were treated as single units for association and clustering. Among around 400 genotyped donors of the cohort, an average of around 250,000 unique TCR beta nucleotide sequences was sequenced per donor, of which roughly 18% were non-productive. Study-wide findings and limitations: According to a later analysis, most CMV-associated TCR beta chains appeared to be HLA-restricted, and the HLA associations seemed to be driven largely by CMV exposure. In a later analysis, the rate of TCR association differed among HLA loci, with DRB1 alleles having the most associated TCRs and HLA-C alleles having the fewest. Cytomegalovirus status was reported to be diagnosed by the classifier with high specificity and sensitivity in both the original and validation cohorts. Correlated functional status among segregating V segments might reflect linkage disequilibrium, but an unknown experimental factor could not be ruled out. The 87-base-pair reads could not distinguish some IMGT-functional V segments, including TRBV6-2 and TRBV6-3, so those segments were excluded. According to a later genetic analysis, donors in an Asian-associated ancestry cluster had fewer N-insertions in productive TCRs than the approximately 650-donor mean. A cluster of highly shared sequence variants was judged likely to represent a technical artifact of the sequencing pipeline. According to a later analysis, parvovirus B19, influenza, CMV and Epstein-Barr virus appeared linked to several top co-occurrence clusters. Roughly uniform sequencing depth across donors was assumed in presence/absence analyses, although this assumption may not hold. A further reported finding was that TCR beta sequences accurately predicted the HLA-A and HLA-B alleles for most subjects in the first cohort. CMV serostatus was the only immune exposure information available for the cohort. This cohort had only TCR beta chains sequenced, and the lack of alpha or paired-chain data limited which features could be detected. Because counts were too low, 15 to 20 rarely observed V segments, including chromosome 9 orphons, were excluded from the earlier analysis of 587 of the donors. Most TCR sequences were observed very rarely across donors, whereas some public TCRs were present in many individuals. A later genetic analysis associated a missense DCLRE1C variant with V-gene and J-gene trimming of TCR beta chains, and an independent cohort replicated the association. Strong co-occurrence of HLA alleles, especially DR and DQ, made assigning TCR associations to individual alleles difficult. A few of the identified cytomegalovirus-associated TCR beta chains were confirmed in vitro to be specific for cytomegalovirus antigens. In an earlier analysis of approximately 590 of the donors, most TCR beta V segments appeared in productive rearrangements about 87% or about 30% of the time, broadly matching IMGT annotations. A later analysis associated about 17,000 TCR beta sequences with specific HLA alleles at a false discovery rate of 0.05. In a later analysis, HLA-associated TCR beta chains were found to be more clonally expanded and to have lower generation probabilities than equally common non-associated chains. Because some donors lacked HLA typing at each locus, the association tests relied only on the typed subset. A total of 150 or so TCR beta chains were listed by the study as associated with cytomegalovirus. It was suggested by the authors that the approach could potentially be generalized to other disease states and immunological phenotypes.

The library came from the immunoSEQ multiplex PCR assay. For the multiplex PCR, a mixture combining 60 forward primers for TCR Vbeta segments and 13 reverse primers for TCR Jbeta segments was used. The CDR3 region of rearranged TCR beta genes was amplified from genomic DNA with a multiplex PCR assay. The Illumina HiSeq System was used to sequence the amplified TCR beta libraries as 87-base-pair reads. Concerning the study's data processing: Across the 670 or so repertoires, a later analysis counted 80 million or so unique TCR beta chains, roughly 11 million of which were shared by at least two donors. Raw reads were error-corrected and collapsed into unique sequences with a nearest-neighbor algorithm that merged closely related sequences to remove PCR and sequencing errors. V, D and J gene segments were assigned by aligning CDR3 sequences to IMGT reference sequences. For a sequence to be retained, a match of at least six nucleotides was required to both a V gene segment and a J gene segment. A rearrangement counted as productive if the CDR3 had no stop codons and remained in frame with V and J, and every other rearrangement counted as non-productive. Following IMGT convention, CDR3 was defined as the stretch from the second conserved V-encoded cysteine up to the conserved J-encoded phenylalanine. Sequences without an unambiguous match to a single V gene segment were excluded from the earlier analysis of 587 of the donors. In an earlier analysis of 587 of the donors, V segments were called functional above 56.7% productive rearrangements and were called segregating when the between-donor standard deviation exceeded 5%. A statistical classification framework was built to diagnose cytomegalovirus status from the catalog of TCR beta chain sequences. A later analysis assigned V and J genes by comparing TCR nucleotide sequences with IMGT/GENE-DB human TR gene sequences. In a later analysis, CDR3 sequences and most-parsimonious VDJ recombination scenarios were assigned using the TCRdist pipeline. A later analysis defined each TCR beta chain by its CDR3 amino acid sequence plus V-gene family, and excluded reads lacking a unique V-gene family. To address suspected cross-contamination and a sequencing artifact, a later analysis removed over 500 highly shared, low-generation-probability nucleotide sequences. In a later analysis, a clonal expansion index was calculated for each public chain from normalized within-repertoire ranks of inferred template counts. In a later analysis, generation probabilities were computed with a VDJ recombination model fitted to out-of-frame rearrangements, and the resulting probabilities were checked against IGoR. In a later analysis, TCR-TCR, TCR-HLA and TCR-CMV co-occurrence was scored with hypergeometric tests, and a repertoire-size bias correction was applied to TCR pairs. In a later analysis, false discovery rates were estimated by permuting HLA or CMV assignments 20 times. In a later analysis, co-occurring TCRs were grouped using DBSCAN, and TCRdist sequence similarity was added for clustering within HLA-allele-positive subsets. Co-occurrence clustering excluded repertoires with fewer than 30,000 or more than 120,000 public chains, plus five with anomalous nucleotide sharing. Not all clones reach the TCRdb copy of this immuneACCESS table, which keeps in-frame sequences only. Checked studies attribute under half of the gap to unresolved V genes and leave the rest unexplained. That table supplies the V and J calls and clone size; D and trimming were determined from the DNA. This sample gives about 110,000 clones in total; roughly 83% of them show up just once. The ten largest make up almost 3% of the sample.

The cohort was made up of about 670 healthy bone marrow donors. Cohort members were all nominally healthy when sampled, although unrecorded immune exposures were likely present. The donor tested CMV seropositive, placing the donor among the roughly 270 seropositive members of the cohort. Each donor provided a peripheral blood sample, and peripheral blood mononuclear cells were used for TCR beta sequencing. Genomic DNA was extracted from the blood cell samples with the Qiagen DNeasy Blood Extraction Kit. The CDR3 starts with the cysteine, ends with the phenylalanine, and has 14 residues. The read is trimmed to its CDR3 DNA, 42 bases read in frame from base 1. From a lookup of the germline V gene, CDR1 and CDR2 are SGHRS and YFSETQ. The junction shows trimming of 0 bases on V and 4 bases on J, and the gene matches do not reach 1 base of it.

The chain employs TRBV5-1 and TRBJ2-1, and 7 junction bases match TRBD2. This sequence originates from a young woman in good health and CMV-seropositive. The source material was PBMCs. The CDR3 corresponds to CASSLASGYNEQFF. The DNA is TGCGCCAGCAGCTTGGCTAGCGGTTACAATGAGCAGTTCTTC.